The 2 T cell receptor beta chains below all came from one sample that was sequenced in a study of blood T cell repertoires in COVID-19. TCRdb's table, derived via immunoSEQ multiplex PCR, lists solely in-frame clones and lacks some. The sample lists over 150,000 clones; more than 75% were seen once. The material sequenced was peripheral blood. All receptors derive from a woman aged 18-30 years who had recovered from COVID-19.

This rearrangement joins TRBV6-5 to TRBJ2-7, with 7 nucleotides matching TRBD1. Unmatched junction bases numbered 6, after V lost 0 bases and J lost 1 base. The CDR3 consists of 16 residues. The V gene's germline CDR1 is MNHEY and CDR2 SVGAGI. In DNA form, the CDR3 reads TGTGCCAGCAGTTACTCGACAGGGTCGGGGTCCTACGAGCAGTACTTC. Protein sequence: CASSYSTGSGSYEQYF.

This sequence joins TRBV24-1 and TRBJ1-4, with 10 bases lining up with TRBD1. The V gene end was trimmed by 8 bases and the J gene end by 6 bases; junction bases not matched to a gene: 8. The CDR3 has 15 residues. The germline gives CDR1 KGHDR, CDR2 SFDVKD. This chain's CDR3 is CATKAAGQGHEKLFF. The DNA for the CDR3 is TGTGCCACCAAAGCGGCGGGACAGGGGCATGAAAAACTGTTTTTT.